This T cell receptor beta chain was obtained from a study of glioma-infiltrating T cells. Trimming stripped 6 bases from V and 6 bases from J, with 10 bases between. The CDR3 has 12 residues. Per the germline V gene, CDR1 is MNHNS and CDR2 is SASEGT. The iRepertoire nested amplicon-rescue multiplex PCR amplified TCR alpha and beta CDR3s from RNA. TCRdb re-called the multiplex PCR reads with MiXCR, one entry per CDR3 protein. The table has under 150,000 distinct CDR3 sequences, about 39% seen once. This clonotype has just a few counts. The gene calls are TRBV6-1 and TRBJ2-3; D is unresolved. Material: glioma tissue, nonneoplastic brain tissue, or PBMCs (not recorded which). The source is a human donor with low-grade glioma or glioblastoma, undergoing nonglioma brain surgery, or in good health (not recorded which). The CDR3 region has the DNA TGTGCCAGCAGGTCTGTAGGGGATACGCAGTATTTT. Translation: CASRSVGDTQYF.